This T cell receptor (beta chain) was observed in a study of technical replicates of blood from a handful of donors. There are a few counts of this clone. CDR3 length: 11 amino acids. Germline CDR1 is SEHNR and CDR2 is FQNEAQ (reference sequence). After removal of 3 bases from V and 11 bases from J, the junction contained 4 bases not matched to a gene. Sequenced by immunoSEQ multiplex PCR; TCRdb stores in-frame clones only, minus some. This sample has around 80,000 clones, with about 92% found just once. The sample consisted of T cells isolated from PBMCs. The chain recombines TRBV7-9 with TRBJ2-7, with 7 bases aligning to TRBD2. The receptor's source is a human donor in good health. DNA for the CDR3: TGTGCCAGCAGCTTCGCCCGGGAGGAGTACTTC. Its translation: CASSFAREEYF.